Below, 22 T cell receptor beta chains from the same sample are listed, as sequenced in a study of cytomegalovirus exposure and HLA in healthy donors. Primers: 60 Vbeta forward and 13 Jbeta reverse. Profiled with immunoSEQ multiplex PCR; TCRdb holds only in-frame clones, not every one. Of 170,000 or so clones listed, around 83% were seen once; the top ten hold 1.5% to 2%. Sequencing was performed on PBMCs. These receptors were obtained from a middle-aged man in good health and CMV-seronegative.

This clone was found once. The rearrangement uses TRBV7-2 and TRBJ1-1, with 7 bases aligning to TRBD1. CDR1 is SGHTA, CDR2 FQGNSA, per germline. CDR3 length equals 15 residues. V dropped 0 bases and J dropped 1; count of bases not matched to a gene: 2. The CDR3 DNA sequence: TGTGCCAGCAGCTTAGCACAGGGGTGGAACACTGAAGCTTTCTTT. It specifies CASSLAQGWNTEAFF.

The rearrangement links TRBV30 to TRBJ1-1, with a possible D match to TRBD1 (6 bases). The CDR3 length is 16 residues. The germline gives CDR1 GTSNPN, CDR2 SVGIG (reference sequence). The V and J ends lost 2 bases and 0 bases respectively, with 16 bases between them. DNA of the CDR3: TGTGCCTGGAGTACCCCGGGGGCGGGGGTGAACACTGAAGCTTTCTTT. Protein product: CAWSTPGAGVNTEAFF.

The chain joins TRBV7-9 to TRBJ2-3; the match to TRBD2 covers 9 bases. V gave up 4 bases and J gave up 3 bases; unmatched junction bases: 8. The CDR3 length is 16 residues. Germline V gene sequence: CDR1 SEHNR, CDR2 FQNEAQ (reference sequence). CDR3 in amino acids: CASSSGLAGRTDTQYF. As DNA, the CDR3 is TGTGCCAGCAGCTCCGGGCTAGCGGGGCGGACAGATACGCAGTATTTT. The full variable domain, with the rest looked up from reference TRBV7-9 and TRBJ2-3, is DTGVSQNPRHKITKRGQNVTFRCDPISEHNRLYWYRQTLGQGPEFLTYFQNEAQLEKSRLLSDRFSAERPKGSFSTLEIQRTEQGDSAMYLCASSSGLAGRTDTQYFGPGTRLTVL.

The genes are TRBV30 and TRBJ2-7; 12 nucleotides match TRBD2. This CDR3 is 13 amino acids long. Germline V gene sequence: CDR1 GTSNPN, CDR2 SVGIG (reference sequence). The CDR3 protein is CALTSGSVYEQYF. CDR3 bases: TGTGCGTTGACTAGCGGGAGTGTCTACGAGCAGTACTTC.

V and J are TRBV6-5 and TRBJ1-2, with D perhaps matching TRBD1 (5 bases). Germline V gene lookup returns CDR1 MNHEY and CDR2 SVGAGI. V gave up 0 bases and J gave up 5 bases, with 16 bases separating them. CDR3 size: 16 residues. The CDR3 DNA sequence: TGTGCCAGCAGTTACTCGAAGGCAGGGCTGGGGTATGGCTACACCTTC. Translation: CASSYSKAGLGYGYTF.

CDR3 sequence: CATTGGQGPVSGNTIYF. CDR3 DNA: TGTGCCACTACCGGGGGGCAGGGCCCCGTCTCTGGAAACACCATATATTTT. The chain links TRBV28 to TRBJ1-3; possible D gene TRBD1, 6 bases. V shed 10 bases and J shed 0 bases, with 22 bases lying between them. Germline V lookup: CDR1 MDHEN, CDR2 SYDVKM. CDR3 length equals 17 residues. Using reference TRBV28 and TRBJ1-3 for the parts outside the CDR3, the full variable domain is DVKVTQSSRYLVKRTGEKVFLECVQDMDHENMFWYRQDPGLGLRLIYFSYDVKMKEKGDIPEGYSVSREKKERFSLILESASTNQTSMYLCATTGGQGPVSGNTIYFGEGSWLTVV.

The chain links TRBV18 to TRBJ1-5; no clear D gene. Germline V gene sequence: CDR1 KGHSH, CDR2 LQKENI. The CDR3 covers 14 residues. Trimming pared 0 bases from V and 7 bases from J, leaving 10 bases between. CDR3 protein: CASSPPGSQQPQHF. CDR3 sequence (DNA): TGTGCCAGCTCACCACCGGGCTCGCAGCAGCCCCAGCATTTT. The whole variable domain, remainder taken from reference TRBV18 and TRBJ1-5, is NAGVMQNPRHLVRRRGQEARLRCSPMKGHSHVYWYRQLPEEGLKFMVYLQKENIIDESGMPKERFSAEFPKEGPSILRIQQVVRGDSAAYFCASSPPGSQQPQHFGDGTRLSIL.

J is TRBJ2-5 and V is TRBV6-6; a weak D match, TRBD2 (6 bases). The CDR3 covers 14 residues. Trimming removed 2 bases from V and 5 bases from J, with 12 bases in between. Germline CDR1 reads MNHNY; CDR2 reads SVGAGI (reference sequence). CDR3 coding DNA: TGTGCCAGCAGTTACAGTCTAGCGACGGAGACCCAGTACTTC. As protein: CASSYSLATETQYF.

The rearrangement uses TRBV6-1 and TRBJ1-4; 9 positions match TRBD1. V dropped 5 bases and J dropped 8; count of bases not matched to a gene: 9. Germline values: CDR1 MNHNS, CDR2 SASEGT. The CDR3 length is 15 residues. As DNA, the CDR3 is TGTGCCAGCAGTTCTCAACAGGGGGCAGAGGAAAAACTGTTTTTT. As protein: CASSSQQGAEEKLFF.

The genes are TRBV28 and TRBJ1-2; D gene uncertain. Trimming took off 5 bases at V and 0 bases at J, with 7 bases between the two ends. The CDR3 has 13 residues. Germline V gene lookup returns CDR1 MDHEN and CDR2 SYDVKM. The CDR3: CASSPQANYGYTF. Here the CDR3 DNA reads TGTGCCAGCAGTCCCCAGGCTAACTATGGCTACACCTTC.

In its sample, this clone was seen a few times. The chain employs TRBV7-6 and TRBJ2-1, with 12 bases identical to TRBD2. Germline CDR1 and CDR2: SGHVS and FNYEAQ. J was trimmed by 9 bases and V by 5 bases; bases with no gene match: 2. The CDR3 is 13 residues long. The CDR3, as DNA: TGTGCCAGCAGCCCGGGACTAGCGGGTGAGCAGTTCTTC. The encoded protein is CASSPGLAGEQFF.

The chain employs TRBV5-1 and TRBJ1-1; TRBD1 matches 9 bases. Trimming took 0 bases from V and 1 from J; bases not matched to a gene: 4. The CDR3 contains 16 residues. Germline CDR1 reads SGHRS; CDR2 reads YFSETQ. The CDR3 spells CASSLGTGVWNTEAFF. The CDR3 region has the DNA TGCGCCAGCAGCTTGGGGACAGGGGTATGGAACACTGAAGCTTTCTTT.

The count of this clone is one. The V and J genes are TRBV9 and TRBJ2-5, with TRBD2 matching over 11 bases. CDR3 size: 16 residues. The V and J ends lost 4 bases and 2 bases, in that order; junction bases with no gene match: 7. Germline V gene sequence: CDR1 SGDLS, CDR2 YYNGEE. The CDR3 DNA reads TGTGCCAGCAGCACCGGACTAGCGGGTGTTCAAGAGACCCAGTACTTC. Its translation: CASSTGLAGVQETQYF.

The gene calls are TRBV29-1 and TRBJ1-1, with D possibly being TRBD1 (6 bases). Germline lookup yields CDR1 SQVTM and CDR2 ANQGSEA. This CDR3 has 14 amino acids. Trimming stripped 5 bases from V and 1 base from J, with 14 bases between. This chain's CDR3 is CSVIVQGTNTEAFF. CDR3 DNA: TGCAGCGTTATTGTACAGGGCACGAACACTGAAGCTTTCTTT.

V and J are TRBV5-3 and TRBJ1-5, with 7 nucleotides matching TRBD1. TRBV5-3 is annotated as an ORF whose role is uncertain. Trimming cost V 0 bases and J 1 base; bases outside gene matches: 7. The CDR3 extends over 17 amino acids. The chain's CDR3 is CARSLVWDSESNQPQHF. Here the CDR3 DNA reads TGTGCCAGAAGCTTGGTTTGGGACAGCGAAAGCAATCAGCCCCAGCATTTT.

The chain couples TRBV6-5 to TRBJ2-7; 7 nucleotides align to TRBD1. This CDR3 comprises 15 residues. The V and J ends lost 3 bases and 3 bases, in that order; junction bases with no gene match: 8. Germline V CDR1 and CDR2: MNHEY, SVGAGI. The CDR3 protein is CASSYVQGLGYEQYF. CDR3 nucleotides: TGTGCCAGCAGTTATGTACAGGGGCTCGGCTACGAGCAGTACTTC.

This clone showed up just a few times. The J gene is TRBJ1-5, the V gene TRBV7-6, with D unclear. Germline V CDR1 and CDR2: SGHVS, FNYEAQ. With 6 bases removed from V and 0 bases from J, the gap between germline ends came to 6 bases. CDR3 length equals 13 residues. CDR3 in amino acids: CASRRDSNQPQHF. The DNA of the CDR3 is TGTGCCAGCAGGAGGGATAGCAATCAGCCCCAGCATTTT.

The chain uses TRBV21-1 and TRBJ1-6; the D segment call TRBD1 is taken from the table without a DNA check. TRBV21-1 is noted as a pseudogene. The CDR3 is made up of 16 amino acids. The CDR3 loop is CASSKASGQYNSPLHF. The CDR3 bases are TGTGCCAGCAGCAAAGCTTCCGGACAGTATAATTCACCCCTCCACTTT.

The chain recombines TRBV6-5 with TRBJ1-1, with 7 nucleotides matching TRBD1. The CDR3 extends over 15 amino acids. V trimming: 1 base; J trimming: 4 bases; junction bases outside the gene matches: 6. Germline V gene sequence: CDR1 MNHEY, CDR2 SVGAGI. The CDR3 DNA is TGTGCCAGCAGTTACTTAGCAGGGGGAGGCACTGAAGCTTTCTTT. Protein sequence: CASSYLAGGGTEAFF.

The chain employs TRBV28 and TRBJ2-7; 8 nucleotides agree with TRBD1. The germline V gene has CDR1 MDHEN and CDR2 SYDVKM. The CDR3 is made up of 15 amino acids. The CDR3 bases are TGTGCTACTCGTACCGGGACAGGTAGCACCTACGAGCAGTACTTC. As protein: CATRTGTGSTYEQYF.

DNA of the CDR3: TGTGCCATCGGGACTAGCGGGGGGGCTTTAGATACGCAGTATTTT. As protein: CAIGTSGGALDTQYF. V gene TRBV10-3 combines with J gene TRBJ2-3; 16 bases align to TRBD2. The CDR3 sequence is 15 residues long. Per the germline V gene, CDR1 is ENHRY and CDR2 is SYGVKD. Trimming cost V 8 bases and J 5 bases; bases outside gene matches: 4.

The genes are TRBV19 and TRBJ1-5; the match to TRBD1 covers 10 bases. Germline V gene data show CDR1 as LNHDA and CDR2 as SQIVND (reference sequence). J gave up 3 bases and V 5 bases, and 10 bases lay outside the gene matches. This CDR3 is built from 17 residues. The CDR3 nucleotides are TGTGCCAGTAGTCTTGGTTTGGGACAGGGGTACAATCAGCCCCAGCATTTT. This sequence encodes CASSLGLGQGYNQPQHF.